Sequencing of this T cell receptor beta chain was carried out in a study of T cell responses to AZD1222 COVID-19 vaccine. On the study more broadly: Second-dose schedules of about 4 or about 12 weeks were combined. The study, taken as a whole, reports: Females outnumbered males among donors, who were mostly white British; clonal diversity was possibly underestimated. Only a handful of people who got AZD1222 tested seropositive at baseline.

Sequencing used immunoSEQ multiplex PCR; TCRdb keeps in-frame clones, though not all of them. The sample comprises about 140,000 clones, under 95% of which are singletons, and about 3% rests with the top ten. Regarding this clone: Its specificity is not known.

The source of this sequence is an adult in good health. The sequences come from peripheral blood, collected on day 0 of AZD1222 vaccination.

Written as DNA, the CDR3 is TGTGCCAGCAGCTTAGGGGGAAAAGAGACCCAGTACTTC. It is translated as CASSLGGKETQYF. The chain uses TRBV11-3 and TRBJ2-5; D remains ambiguous. CDR3 length equals 13 residues. Trimming pared 1 base from V and 3 bases from J, leaving 6 bases between. CDR1 and CDR2 (germline): SGHNT, YENEEA.